These T cell receptor beta chains were read from a single sample in a study of T cell clones after liver transplantation. Profiling relied on immunoSEQ multiplex PCR, and the TCRdb table lists in-frame clones only, not all of them. In the table there are 25,000 to 35,000 clones, around 94% of which are singletons. Sample: CD8+ T cells from blood, taken 12 months after liver transplant. Receptors originate from a human patient who received a liver transplant. Among the T cells, some may be from the graft donor. The CDR3 runs from the conserved cysteine through the conserved F or W. D genes are given only for firm matches. Size is omitted from some rows. Given values are once, few, many or a class for expanded clones.

J gene | V gene | D gene | clone size | CDR3 DNA | CDR3 protein
TRBJ1-3 | TRBV2 | - | - | TGTGCCAGCAGCCCCGGGCCTGAAGGGTCTGGAAACACCATATATTTT | CASSPGPEGSGNTIYF
TRBJ2-5 | TRBV27 | TRBD2 | few | TGTGCCAGCAGAAGGGCGGGAGAATGGGAGACCCAGTACTTC | CASRRAGEWETQYF
TRBJ1-2 | TRBV19 | TRBD1 | once | TGTGCCAGTGAAGACAGGGGGGCCTATGGCTACACCTTC | CASEDRGAYGYTF
TRBJ2-7 | TRBV5-6 | - | - | TGTGCCAGCAGTGAATGGGGCCTCTACGAGCAGTACTTC | CASSEWGLYEQYF
TRBJ2-7 | TRBV2 | - | - | TGTGCCAGCAGTGACGGGGTTGGGCGCTACGAGCAGTACTTC | CASSDGVGRYEQYF
TRBJ2-5 | TRBV6-1 | - | - | TGTGCCAGCAGTGACCTCCTAGGGCAGGCAAAGGACTCAGAGACCCAGTACTTC | CASSDLLGQAKDSETQYF
TRBJ2-6 | TRBV5-6 | - | - | TGTGCCAGCAGCTCTGACAGTGCCGGGGCCAACGTCCTGACTTTC | CASSSDSAGANVLTF
TRBJ2-7 | TRBV28 | TRBD1 | - | TGTGCCAGCAGTTCCACAGGGGCCTACGAGCAGTACTTC | CASSSTGAYEQYF
TRBJ1-1 | TRBV19 | - | - | TGTGCCAGTAGTGCCCACCCAGGGACAAACGCTGTCATGAACACTGAAGCTTTCTTT | CASSAHPGTNAVMNTEAFF
TRBJ2-5 | TRBV12-5 | TRBD2 | - | TGTGCTAGTGGTTTGGGACTAGCGCTACAAGAGACCCAGTACTTC | CASGLGLALQETQYF
TRBJ2-7 | TRBV10-3 | TRBD2 | - | TGTGCCATCAGTGAGGAGAGCGGGATAGGGTACGAGCAGTACTTC | CAISEESGIGYEQYF